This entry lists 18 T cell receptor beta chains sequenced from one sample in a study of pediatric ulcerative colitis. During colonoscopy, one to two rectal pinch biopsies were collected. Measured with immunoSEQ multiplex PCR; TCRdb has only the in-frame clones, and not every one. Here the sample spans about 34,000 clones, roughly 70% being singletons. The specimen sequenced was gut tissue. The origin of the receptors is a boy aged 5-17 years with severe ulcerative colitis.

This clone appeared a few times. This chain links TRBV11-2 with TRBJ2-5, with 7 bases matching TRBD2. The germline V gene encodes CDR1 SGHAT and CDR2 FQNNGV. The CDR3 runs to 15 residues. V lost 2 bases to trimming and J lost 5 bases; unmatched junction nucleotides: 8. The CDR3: CASSLLGGGLETQYF. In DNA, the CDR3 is TGTGCCAGCAGCTTACTGGGGGGGGGTTTGGAGACCCAGTACTTC.

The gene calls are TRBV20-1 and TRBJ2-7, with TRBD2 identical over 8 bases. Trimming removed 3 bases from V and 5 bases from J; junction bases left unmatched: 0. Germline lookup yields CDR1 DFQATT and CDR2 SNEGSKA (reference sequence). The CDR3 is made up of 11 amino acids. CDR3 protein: CSASSGDEQYF. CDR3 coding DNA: TGCAGTGCTAGTAGCGGGGACGAGCAGTACTTC.

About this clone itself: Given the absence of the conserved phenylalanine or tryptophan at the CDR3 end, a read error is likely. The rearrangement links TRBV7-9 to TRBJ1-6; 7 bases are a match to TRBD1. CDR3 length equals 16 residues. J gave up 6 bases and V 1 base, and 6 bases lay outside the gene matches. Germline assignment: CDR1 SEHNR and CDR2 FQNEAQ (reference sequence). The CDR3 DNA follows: TGTGCCAGCAGCTTAGGCTCGGCAGGGGGTAATTCACCCCTCCACCTT. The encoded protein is CASSLGSAGGNSPLHL.

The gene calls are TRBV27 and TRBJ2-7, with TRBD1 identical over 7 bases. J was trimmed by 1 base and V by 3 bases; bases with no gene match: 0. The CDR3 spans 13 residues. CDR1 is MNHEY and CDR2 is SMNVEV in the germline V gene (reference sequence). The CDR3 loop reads CASSLDRSYEQYF. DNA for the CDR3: TGTGCCAGCAGTTTGGACAGGTCCTACGAGCAGTACTTC.

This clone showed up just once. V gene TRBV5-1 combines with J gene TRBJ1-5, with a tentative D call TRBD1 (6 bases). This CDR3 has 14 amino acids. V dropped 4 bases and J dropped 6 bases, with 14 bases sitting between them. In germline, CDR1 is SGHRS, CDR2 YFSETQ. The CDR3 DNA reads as TGCGCCAGCAGCCCGGGGGGCGTATCTCAGCCCCAGCATTTT. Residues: CASSPGGVSQPQHF.

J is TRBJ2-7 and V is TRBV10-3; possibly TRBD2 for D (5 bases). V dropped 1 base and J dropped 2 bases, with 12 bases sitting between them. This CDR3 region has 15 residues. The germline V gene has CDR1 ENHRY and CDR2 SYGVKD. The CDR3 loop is CAISEYGLDTYEQYF. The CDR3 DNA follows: TGTGCCATCAGTGAGTATGGACTGGATACCTACGAGCAGTACTTC.

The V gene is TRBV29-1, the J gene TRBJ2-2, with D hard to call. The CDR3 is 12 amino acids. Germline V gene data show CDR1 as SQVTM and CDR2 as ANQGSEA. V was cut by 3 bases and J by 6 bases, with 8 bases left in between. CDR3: CSVDSGSGELFF. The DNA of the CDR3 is TGCAGCGTTGACTCGGGTTCCGGGGAGCTGTTTTTT.

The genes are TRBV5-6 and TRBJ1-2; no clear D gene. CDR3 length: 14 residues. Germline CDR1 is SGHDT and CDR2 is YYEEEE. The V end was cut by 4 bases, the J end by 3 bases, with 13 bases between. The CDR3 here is CASSPGREYYGYTF. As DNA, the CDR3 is TGTGCCAGCAGCCCGGGGAGGGAATACTATGGCTACACCTTC. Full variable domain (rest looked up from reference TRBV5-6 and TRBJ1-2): DAGVTQSPTHLIKTRGQQVTLRCSPKSGHDTVSWYQQALGQGPQFIFQYYEEEERQRGNFPDRFSGHQFPNYSSELNVNALLLGDSALYLCASSPGREYYGYTFGSGTRLTVV.

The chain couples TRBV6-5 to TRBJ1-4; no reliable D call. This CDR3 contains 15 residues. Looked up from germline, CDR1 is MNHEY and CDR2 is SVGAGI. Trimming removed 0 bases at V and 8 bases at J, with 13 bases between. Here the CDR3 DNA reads TGTGCCAGCAGTTACTCAGAAAAGGCGGCCGAAAAACTGTTTTTT. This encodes CASSYSEKAAEKLFF.

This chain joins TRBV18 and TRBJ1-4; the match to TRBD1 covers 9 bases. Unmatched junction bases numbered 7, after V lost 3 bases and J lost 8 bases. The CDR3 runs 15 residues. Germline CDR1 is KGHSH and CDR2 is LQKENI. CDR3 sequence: CASSPWTGAGEKLFF. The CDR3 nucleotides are TGTGCCAGCTCACCTTGGACAGGGGCGGGAGAAAAACTGTTTTTT.

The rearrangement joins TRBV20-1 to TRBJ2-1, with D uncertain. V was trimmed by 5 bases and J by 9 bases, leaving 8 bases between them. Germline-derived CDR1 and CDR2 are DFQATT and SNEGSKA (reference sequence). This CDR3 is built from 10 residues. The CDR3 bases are TGCAGTGCTCTGAGGAGTGAGCAGTTCTTC. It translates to CSALRSEQFF.

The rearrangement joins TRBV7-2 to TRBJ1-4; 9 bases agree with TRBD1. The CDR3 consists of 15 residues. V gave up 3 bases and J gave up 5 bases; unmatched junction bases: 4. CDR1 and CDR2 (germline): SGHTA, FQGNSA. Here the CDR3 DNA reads TGTGCCAGCAGCTTGACCGACAGGGGGAATGAAAAACTGTTTTTT. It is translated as CASSLTDRGNEKLFF.

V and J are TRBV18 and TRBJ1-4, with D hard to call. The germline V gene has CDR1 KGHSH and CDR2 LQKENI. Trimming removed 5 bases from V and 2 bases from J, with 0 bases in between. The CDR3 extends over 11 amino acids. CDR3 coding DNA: TGTGCCAGCTCAACTAATGAAAAACTGTTTTTT. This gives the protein CASSTNEKLFF.

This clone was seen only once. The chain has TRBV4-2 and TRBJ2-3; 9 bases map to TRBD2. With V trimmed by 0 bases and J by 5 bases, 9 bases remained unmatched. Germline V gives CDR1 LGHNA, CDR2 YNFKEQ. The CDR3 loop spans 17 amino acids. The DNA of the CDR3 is TGTGCCAGCAGCCAAGATAGGGCGGGGGGGGCCGGAGATACGCAGTATTTT. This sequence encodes CASSQDRAGGAGDTQYF.

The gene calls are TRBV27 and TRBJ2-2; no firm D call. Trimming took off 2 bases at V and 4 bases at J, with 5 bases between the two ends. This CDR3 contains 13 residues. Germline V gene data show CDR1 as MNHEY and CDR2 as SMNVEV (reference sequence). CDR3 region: CASSLGVTGELFF. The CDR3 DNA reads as TGTGCCAGCAGTTTAGGGGTCACCGGGGAGCTGTTTTTT.

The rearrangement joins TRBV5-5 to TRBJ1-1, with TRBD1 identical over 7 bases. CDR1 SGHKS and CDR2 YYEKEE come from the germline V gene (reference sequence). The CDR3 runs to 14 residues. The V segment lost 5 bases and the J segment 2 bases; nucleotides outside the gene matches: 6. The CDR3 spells CASRLDRDNTEAFF. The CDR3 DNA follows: TGTGCCAGCAGATTAGACAGGGACAACACTGAAGCTTTCTTT. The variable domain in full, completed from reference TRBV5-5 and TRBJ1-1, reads DAGVTQSPTHLIKTRGQQVTLRCSPISGHKSVSWYQQVLGQGPQFIFQYYEKEERGRGNFPDRFSARQFPNYSSELNVNALLLGDSALYLCASRLDRDNTEAFFGQGTRLTVV.

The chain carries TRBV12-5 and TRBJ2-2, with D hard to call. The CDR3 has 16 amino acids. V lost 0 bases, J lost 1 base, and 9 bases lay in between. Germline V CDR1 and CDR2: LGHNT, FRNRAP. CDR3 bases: TGTGCTAGTGGTTTGGTACGGGCAGGGAACACCGGGGAGCTGTTTTTT. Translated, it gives CASGLVRAGNTGELFF.

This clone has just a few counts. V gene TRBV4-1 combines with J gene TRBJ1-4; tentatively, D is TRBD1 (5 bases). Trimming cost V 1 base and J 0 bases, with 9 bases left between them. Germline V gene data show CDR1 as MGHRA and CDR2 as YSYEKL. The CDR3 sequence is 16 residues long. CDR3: CASSQAGTATNEKLFF. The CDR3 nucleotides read TGCGCCAGCAGCCAAGCCGGGACGGCAACTAATGAAAAACTGTTTTTT.